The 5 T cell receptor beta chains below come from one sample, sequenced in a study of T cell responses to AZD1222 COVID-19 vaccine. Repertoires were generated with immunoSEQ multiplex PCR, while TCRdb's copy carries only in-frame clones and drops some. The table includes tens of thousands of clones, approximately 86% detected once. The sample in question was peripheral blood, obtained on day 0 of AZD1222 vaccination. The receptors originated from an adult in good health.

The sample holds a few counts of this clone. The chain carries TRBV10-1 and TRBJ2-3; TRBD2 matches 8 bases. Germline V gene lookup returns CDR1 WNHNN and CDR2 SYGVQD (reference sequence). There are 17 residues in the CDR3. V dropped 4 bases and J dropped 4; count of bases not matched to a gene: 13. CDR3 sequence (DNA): TGCGCCAGCAGTGGGCCCCTTCAGCGGGGGCTCCCAGATACGCAGTATTTT. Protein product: CASSGPLQRGLPDTQYF.

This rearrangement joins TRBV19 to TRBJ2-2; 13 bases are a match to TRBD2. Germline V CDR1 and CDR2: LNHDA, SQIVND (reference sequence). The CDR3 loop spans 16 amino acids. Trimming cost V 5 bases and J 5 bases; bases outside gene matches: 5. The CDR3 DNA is TGTGCCAGTAGTCGGACTAGCGGGAGACGGACCGGGGAGCTGTTTTTT. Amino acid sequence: CASSRTSGRRTGELFF.

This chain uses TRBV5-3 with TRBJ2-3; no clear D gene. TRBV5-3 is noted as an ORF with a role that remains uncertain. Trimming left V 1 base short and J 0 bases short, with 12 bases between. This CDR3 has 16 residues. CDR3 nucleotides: TGTGCCAGAAGCTTGCCCCTATCAGCTAGCACAGATACGCAGTATTTT. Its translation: CARSLPLSASTDTQYF.

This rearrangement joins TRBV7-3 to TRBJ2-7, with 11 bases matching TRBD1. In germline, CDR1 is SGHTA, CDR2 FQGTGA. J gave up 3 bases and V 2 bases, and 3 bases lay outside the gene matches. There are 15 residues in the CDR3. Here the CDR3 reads CASSLSGTGGYEQYF. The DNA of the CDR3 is TGTGCCAGCAGCTTATCCGGGACAGGGGGCTACGAGCAGTACTTC.

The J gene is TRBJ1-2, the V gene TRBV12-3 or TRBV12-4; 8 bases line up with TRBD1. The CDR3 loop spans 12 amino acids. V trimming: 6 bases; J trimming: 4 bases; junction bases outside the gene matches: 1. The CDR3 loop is CASRGQAYGYTF. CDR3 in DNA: TGTGCCAGCAGGGGACAGGCCTATGGCTACACCTTC.